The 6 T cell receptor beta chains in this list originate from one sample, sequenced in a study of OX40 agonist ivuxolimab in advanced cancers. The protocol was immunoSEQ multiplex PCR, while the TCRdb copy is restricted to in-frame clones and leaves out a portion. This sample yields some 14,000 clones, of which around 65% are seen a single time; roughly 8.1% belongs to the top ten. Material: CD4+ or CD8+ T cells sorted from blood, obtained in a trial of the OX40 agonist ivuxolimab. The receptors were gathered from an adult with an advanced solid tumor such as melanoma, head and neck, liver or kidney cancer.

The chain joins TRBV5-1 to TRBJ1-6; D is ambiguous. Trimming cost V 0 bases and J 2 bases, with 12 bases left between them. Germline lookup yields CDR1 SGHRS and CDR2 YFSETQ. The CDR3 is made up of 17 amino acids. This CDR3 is CASSLAGRITYNSPLHF. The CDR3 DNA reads TGCGCCAGCAGCTTGGCCGGCAGGATCACCTATAATTCACCCCTCCACTTT.

CDR3 sequence reads: CASSAGDRQYEKLFF. DNA for the CDR3: TGTGCCAGCAGCGCCGGGGACAGACAGTATGAAAAACTGTTTTTT. This chain links TRBV7-2 with TRBJ1-4; 7 nucleotides align to TRBD1. CDR1 and CDR2 (germline): SGHTA, FQGNSA. This CDR3 has 15 residues. V gave up 5 bases and J gave up 6 bases; unmatched junction bases: 9.

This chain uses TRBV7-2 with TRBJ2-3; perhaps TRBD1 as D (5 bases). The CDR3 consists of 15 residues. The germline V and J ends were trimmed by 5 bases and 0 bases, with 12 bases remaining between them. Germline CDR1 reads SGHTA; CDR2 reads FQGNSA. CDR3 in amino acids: CASSPDSTSTDTQYF. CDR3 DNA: TGTGCCAGCAGCCCCGACAGCACTAGCACAGATACGCAGTATTTT.

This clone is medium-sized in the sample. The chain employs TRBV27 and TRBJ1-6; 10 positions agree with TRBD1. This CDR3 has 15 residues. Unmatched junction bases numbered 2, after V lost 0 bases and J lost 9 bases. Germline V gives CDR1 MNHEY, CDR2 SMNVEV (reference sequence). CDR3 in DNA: TGTGCCAGCAGTTTATCTTGGACAGGGGGTTCACCCCTCCACTTT. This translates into CASSLSWTGGSPLHF.

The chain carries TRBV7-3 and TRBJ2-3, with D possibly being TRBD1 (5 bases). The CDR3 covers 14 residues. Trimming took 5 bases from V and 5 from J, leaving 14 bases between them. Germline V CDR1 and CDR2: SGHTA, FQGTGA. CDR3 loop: CASSPTGPQDTQYF. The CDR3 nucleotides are TGTGCCAGCAGCCCCACAGGCCCCCAAGATACGCAGTATTTT.

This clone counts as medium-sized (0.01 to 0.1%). CDR3 bases: TGTGCCAGCAGCTACTCCGGGACTAGGGAGACCCAGTACTTC. It codes for CASSYSGTRETQYF. The J gene is TRBJ2-5, the V gene TRBV9; 8 bases agree with TRBD2. The CDR3 is 14 residues long. V dropped 4 bases and J dropped 5; count of bases not matched to a gene: 7. Per germline, CDR1 SGDLS and CDR2 YYNGEE.